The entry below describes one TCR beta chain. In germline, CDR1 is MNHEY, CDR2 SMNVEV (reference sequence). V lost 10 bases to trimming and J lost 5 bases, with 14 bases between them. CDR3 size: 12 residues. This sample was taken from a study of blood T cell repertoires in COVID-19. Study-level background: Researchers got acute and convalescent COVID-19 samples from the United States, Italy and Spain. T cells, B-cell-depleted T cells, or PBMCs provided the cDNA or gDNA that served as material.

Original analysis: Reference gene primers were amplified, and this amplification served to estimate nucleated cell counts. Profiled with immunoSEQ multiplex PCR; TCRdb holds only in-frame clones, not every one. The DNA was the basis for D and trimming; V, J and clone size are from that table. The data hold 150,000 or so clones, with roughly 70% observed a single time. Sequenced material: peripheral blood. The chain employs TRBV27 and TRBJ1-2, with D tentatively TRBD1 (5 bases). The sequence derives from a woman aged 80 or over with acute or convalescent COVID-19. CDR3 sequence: CAIWGGRYGYTF. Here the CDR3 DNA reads TGTGCCATTTGGGGGGGGAGGTATGGCTACACCTTC.